These 11 T cell receptor beta chains were sequenced from one sample in a study of OX40 agonist ivuxolimab in advanced cancers. Using immunoSEQ multiplex PCR, the repertoire was profiled, and TCRdb retains in-frame clones only, with some absent. Of about 45,000 clones listed, 88% were seen once; the top ten hold around 1%. The specimen comprised CD4+ or CD8+ T cells sorted from blood, sampled in a trial of the OX40 agonist ivuxolimab. All receptors derive from an adult with an advanced solid tumor such as melanoma, head and neck, liver or kidney cancer.

The rearrangement joins TRBV18 to TRBJ2-7; TRBD1 might be the D (5 bases). The CDR3 loop spans 18 amino acids. The V end lost 6 bases, the J end lost 0 bases, and 24 bases lay between the germline ends. CDR1 and CDR2 (germline): KGHSH, LQKENI. The CDR3 loop is CASSPRVGAMMSSYEQYF. CDR3 DNA: TGTGCCAGCTCCCCGAGAGTAGGGGCGATGATGAGCTCCTACGAGCAGTACTTC.

The chain has TRBV7-8 and TRBJ2-1; TRBD2 agrees at 13 bases. Per germline, CDR1 SGHVS and CDR2 FQNEAQ. J lost 8 bases, V lost 4 bases, and 5 bases had no gene match. The CDR3 runs to 15 residues. The CDR3 protein is CASSWTSGSFDEQFF. The CDR3 DNA reads as TGTGCCAGCAGCTGGACTAGCGGGAGTTTCGATGAGCAGTTCTTC. The variable domain in full, with the rest retrieved from reference TRBV7-8 and TRBJ2-1, is GAGVSQSPRYKVAKRGQDVALRCDPISGHVSLFWYQQALGQGPEFLTYFQNEAQLDKSGLPSDRFFAERPEGSVSTLKIQRTQQEDSAVYLCASSWTSGSFDEQFFGPGTRLTVL.

The chain recombines TRBV7-3 with TRBJ2-1, with 8 bases identical to TRBD2. There are 17 residues in the CDR3. V shed 5 bases, J shed 4 bases, and the junction held 13 bases outside the gene matches. Germline assignment: CDR1 SGHTA and CDR2 FQGTGA. DNA of the CDR3: TGTGCCAGCAGCCCCGGGGGAAGCGGGAGTAGGTACAATGAGCAGTTCTTC. Amino acids: CASSPGGSGSRYNEQFF.

This clone showed up just a few times. Different DNA sequences within this sample yield the same CDR3. The V call is TRBV19, the J call TRBJ1-1; the match to TRBD1 covers 8 bases. With V trimmed by 5 bases and J by 5 bases, 7 bases remained unmatched. The germline gives CDR1 LNHDA, CDR2 SQIVND (reference sequence). This CDR3 comprises 14 residues. Here the CDR3 DNA reads TGTGCCAGTAGTCCCGGGACAGGTTATACTGAAGCTTTCTTT. Protein sequence: CASSPGTGYTEAFF.

The V gene is TRBV7-2, the J gene TRBJ1-5; maybe TRBD1 (5 bases). The ends were cut back, 1 base at V and 9 bases at J, with 16 bases in the middle. CDR3 length: 15 amino acids. Looked up from germline, CDR1 is SGHTA and CDR2 is FQGNSA. The chain's CDR3 is CASSLGPGSYRPQHF. The CDR3 DNA reads TGTGCCAGCAGCTTAGGCCCAGGGTCCTATCGGCCCCAGCATTTT.

The chain recombines TRBV5-4 with TRBJ2-1, with D possibly being TRBD2 (5 bases). The CDR3 consists of 13 residues. Germline-derived CDR1 and CDR2 are SGHNT and YYREEE (reference sequence). V was shortened by 1 base and J by 6 bases, with 8 bases between the two germline ends. The DNA of the CDR3 is TGTGCCAGCAGCTTGTTTGCGGGCAATGAGCAGTTCTTC. This codes for CASSLFAGNEQFF.

The chain joins TRBV28 to TRBJ2-7; a weak D match, TRBD1 (6 bases). Germline V gene data show CDR1 as MDHEN and CDR2 as SYDVKM. With 6 bases removed from V and 5 bases from J, the gap between germline ends came to 17 bases. CDR3 length: 14 residues. The CDR3 sequence is CASRGAGSIDEQYF. DNA for the CDR3: TGTGCCAGCAGGGGGGCCGGATCTATCGACGAGCAGTACTTC.

The chain employs TRBV5-1 and TRBJ2-1; D call uncertain. Trimming cost V 0 bases and J 8 bases, with 12 bases left between them. The germline gives CDR1 SGHRS, CDR2 YFSETQ. The CDR3 is made up of 14 amino acids. CDR3 amino acids: CASSLVLAGHEQFF. The CDR3 DNA reads as TGCGCCAGCAGCTTGGTATTAGCTGGCCATGAGCAGTTCTTC. Full variable domain (outside the CDR3, taken from reference TRBV5-1 and TRBJ2-1): KAGVTQTPRYLIKTRGQQVTLSCSPISGHRSVSWYQQTPGQGLQFLFEYFSETQRNKGNFPGRFSGRQFSNSRSEMNVSTLELGDSALYLCASSLVLAGHEQFFGPGTRLTVL.

The rearrangement uses TRBV28 and TRBJ1-2; 9 bases are a match to TRBD1. This CDR3 has 16 residues. Germline lookup yields CDR1 MDHEN and CDR2 SYDVKM. V was clipped by 10 bases and J by 1 base; unmatched bases: 13. The CDR3 reads CATSRTGAYFNYGYTF. The DNA of the CDR3 is TGTGCCACCTCCCGGACAGGGGCCTACTTTAACTATGGCTACACCTTC.

The chain is built from TRBV30 and TRBJ2-2; maybe TRBD1 (5 bases). Germline CDR1 GTSNPN, CDR2 SVGIG (reference sequence). This CDR3 region has 14 residues. With 2 bases removed from V and 5 bases from J, the gap between germline ends came to 12 bases. The CDR3 protein is CAWSRMGLTGELFF. The CDR3 coding sequence is TGTGCCTGGAGTAGAATGGGGCTGACCGGGGAGCTGTTTTTT.

This clone was picked up one time. The chain uses TRBV19 and TRBJ2-7; D possibly corresponds to TRBD2 (5 bases). This CDR3 has 14 residues. The ends were cut back, 4 bases at V and 4 bases at J, with 14 bases in the middle. Germline-derived CDR1 and CDR2 are LNHDA and SQIVND (reference sequence). The CDR3 DNA follows: TGTGCCAGTAGTAGTGGCGGTGGCGGGTACGAGCAGTACTTC. This codes for CASSSGGGGYEQYF.